One and the same sample provided the 21 T cell receptor beta chains below, sequenced in a study of graft-versus-host responses after intestinal transplantation. Profiled with immunoSEQ multiplex PCR; TCRdb holds only in-frame clones, not every one. This table has roughly 92,000 clones, about nine tenths appearing once. Antigens of these TCRs are unknown. The specimen comprised unstimulated CD4+ T cells sorted from spleen or lymph node cells, sampled before transplant. The receptors stem from a human donor who was the organ donor for an intestinal transplant.

The chain is built from TRBV6-4 and TRBJ2-7; D gene unclear. Germline values: CDR1 MRHNA, CDR2 SNTAGT. CDR3 length: 15 residues. V lost 4 bases, J lost 1 base, and 14 bases lay in between. As DNA, the CDR3 is TGTGCCAGCAGTGCTTCGGCGGTGCTATCCTACGAGCAGTACTTC. It yields the protein CASSASAVLSYEQYF.

The J gene is TRBJ2-7, the V gene TRBV6-1; perhaps TRBD2 as D (6 bases). Trimming took off 4 bases at V and 4 bases at J, with 20 bases between the two ends. The CDR3 has 16 residues. Germline assignment: CDR1 MNHNS and CDR2 SASEGT. CDR3 nucleotide sequence: TGTGCCAGCAGTGCCGGGAGTGGGGTGATCGTTTACGAGCAGTACTTC. Amino acid sequence: CASSAGSGVIVYEQYF.

The chain couples TRBV19 to TRBJ1-1, with a weak D call TRBD1 (5 bases). Trimming removed 2 bases from V and 3 bases from J, with 13 bases in between. The CDR3 spans 15 residues. Germline-derived CDR1 and CDR2 are LNHDA and SQIVND (reference sequence). CDR3 bases: TGTGCCAGTAGTATATGGAGGGGAAGGGACACTGAAGCTTTCTTT. As protein: CASSIWRGRDTEAFF. Based on the CDR3 plus reference TRBV19 and TRBJ1-1, the full variable domain is DGGITQSPKYLFRKEGQNVTLSCEQNLNHDAMYWYRQDPGQGLRLIYYSQIVNDFQKGDIAEGYSVSREKKESFPLTVTSAQKNPTAFYLCASSIWRGRDTEAFFGQGTRLTVV.

Points on this clone: At one of its ends the junction is not consistent with the germline gene, which may arise from a read error. The rearrangement uses TRBV9 and TRBJ1-3; D unclear. The germline gives CDR1 SGDLS, CDR2 YYNGEE. The CDR3 is 13 residues long. Here the CDR3 DNA reads TGTGCCAGCAGCTCGGACTCTAGAAACACCATATATTTT. It yields the protein CASSSDSRNTIYF.

The V and J genes are TRBV27 and TRBJ2-1; 7 bases fit TRBD2. Losses at the gene ends were 6 bases for V and 0 bases for J; bases not matched to a gene: 5. Germline assignment: CDR1 MNHEY and CDR2 SMNVEV (reference sequence). The CDR3 loop spans 15 amino acids. The CDR3 nucleotides read TGTGCCAGCAGACGGACTAGGGTCTCCTACAATGAGCAGTTCTTC. Its protein product is CASRRTRVSYNEQFF.

The V and J genes are TRBV9 and TRBJ2-3; 12 bases fit TRBD2. The CDR3 length is 18 residues. CDR1 is SGDLS, CDR2 YYNGEE, per germline. V trimming: 4 bases; J trimming: 5 bases; junction bases outside the gene matches: 14. The CDR3 DNA reads TGTGCCAGCAGCAGTCGACTAGCGGGAGCCACGGGAGGAGATACGCAGTATTTT. Protein: CASSSRLAGATGGDTQYF.

As to this clone: Within the sample, other DNA sequences also encode this same CDR3. This chain uses TRBV6-5 with TRBJ1-2; D is perhaps TRBD1 (5 bases). The germline V gene encodes CDR1 MNHEY and CDR2 SVGAGI. V lost 2 bases and J 4 bases, leaving 5 bases between the germline ends. The CDR3 is 12 amino acids. As DNA, the CDR3 is TGTGCCAGCAGTTACAGGGGCTATGGCTACACCTTC. It encodes CASSYRGYGYTF.

V gene TRBV11-2 combines with J gene TRBJ2-7; the D gene is possibly TRBD1 (6 bases). The CDR3 has 12 residues. Between the trimmed V and J ends, which lost 4 bases and 7 bases, there was a span of 11 bases. Germline CDR1 and CDR2: SGHAT and FQNNGV. The CDR3 loop reads CASSYTGSEQYF. Written as DNA, the CDR3 is TGTGCCAGCAGCTATACAGGGTCGGAGCAGTACTTC.

The chain carries TRBV6-5 and TRBJ2-7; the D gene is possibly TRBD1 (6 bases). This CDR3 is 13 amino acids long. CDR1 and CDR2 (germline): MNHEY, SVGAGI. V lost 9 bases and J 0 bases, leaving 12 bases between the germline ends. DNA for the CDR3: TGTGCCAGTTCCACAGGGAGCTCCTACGAGCAGTACTTC. Protein product: CASSTGSSYEQYF.

The chain combines TRBV9 with TRBJ1-2, with 8 positions matching TRBD1. The CDR3 spans 13 residues. V dropped 4 bases and J dropped 6; count of bases not matched to a gene: 5. Germline V gene data show CDR1 as SGDLS and CDR2 as YYNGEE. As DNA, the CDR3 is TGTGCCAGCAGCCCGACAGGGGCTGATGGCTACACCTTC. As protein: CASSPTGADGYTF.

The V call is TRBV28, the J call TRBJ2-7, with 8 bases matching TRBD1. V was pared by 7 bases and J by 2 bases, with 10 bases of the junction left unmatched. The germline V gene has CDR1 MDHEN and CDR2 SYDVKM. There are 15 residues in the CDR3. Here the CDR3 DNA reads TGTGCCAGCACCATAAGGGCAGGGGGCCCCTACGAGCAGTACTTC. Its protein product is CASTIRAGGPYEQYF.

The rearrangement links TRBV2 to TRBJ2-7; TRBD2 might be the D (7 bases). Germline loops: CDR1 SNHLY, CDR2 FYNNEI. The CDR3 contains 15 residues. V was cut by 5 bases and J by 6 bases, with 20 bases left in between. Here the CDR3 reads CASSSHTRGAGEQYF. The DNA for the CDR3 is TGTGCCAGCAGTTCACACACTCGGGGGGCCGGCGAGCAGTACTTC.

This clone was seen a few times. A read error may account for a junction end that differs from germline. The CDR3 reads CASSTRTDNPF. CDR3 DNA: TGTGCCAGCAGTACCCGGACAGACAACCCCTTC. The chain combines TRBV6-5 with TRBJ2-7; possibly TRBD1 for D (6 bases). CDR3 length: 11 residues. Germline V lookup: CDR1 MNHEY, CDR2 SVGAGI.

This chain connects TRBV18 to TRBJ2-5; 7 positions agree with TRBD1. J lost 3 bases, V lost 5 bases, and 9 bases had no gene match. The CDR3 runs 15 residues. Germline V gene sequence: CDR1 KGHSH, CDR2 LQKENI. The CDR3 loop is CASSFQTGKKETQYF. The CDR3 DNA is TGTGCCAGCTCATTCCAGACAGGGAAAAAAGAGACCCAGTACTTC.

This chain links TRBV18 with TRBJ2-1, with D tentatively TRBD2 (6 bases). Trimming left V 8 bases short and J 9 bases short, with 11 bases between. Germline lookup yields CDR1 KGHSH and CDR2 LQKENI. The CDR3 contains 11 residues. CDR3 bases: TGTGCCAGCGACAACGGGGGTGAGCAGTTCTTC. This translates into CASDNGGEQFF.

This rearrangement joins TRBV15 to TRBJ1-2; D call uncertain. Germline V CDR1 and CDR2: LNHNV, YYDKDF (reference sequence). This CDR3 spans 14 amino acids. V dropped 1 base and J dropped 0 bases, with 6 bases sitting between them. The CDR3 nucleotides are TGTGCCACCAGCAGAGCGGGAGCTAACTATGGCTACACCTTC. As protein: CATSRAGANYGYTF.

The chain combines TRBV19 with TRBJ2-2; the D gene is possibly TRBD1 (6 bases). This CDR3 spans 14 amino acids. Germline V gene lookup returns CDR1 LNHDA and CDR2 SQIVND (reference sequence). The ends were cut back, 9 bases at V and 2 bases at J, with 13 bases in the middle. The CDR3 protein is CASSIRGNTGELFF. The CDR3 DNA follows: TGTGCCAGCTCCATCAGGGGAAACACCGGGGAGCTGTTTTTT.

This clone was picked up a small number of times. The chain recombines TRBV6-5 with TRBJ2-7; the D is unclear. V was pared by 6 bases and J by 5 bases, with 14 bases between. CDR1 and CDR2 (germline): MNHEY, SVGAGI. The CDR3 covers 13 residues. The CDR3 DNA sequence: TGTGCCAGCAGGCAAGTAGCCGCCCACGAGCAGTACTTC. Translating gives CASRQVAAHEQYF.

The chain joins TRBV10-3 to TRBJ2-1; TRBD2 agrees at 12 bases. This CDR3 region has 14 residues. From germline, CDR1 is ENHRY and CDR2 SYGVKD. Losses at the gene ends were 6 bases for V and 3 bases for J; bases not matched to a gene: 0. The CDR3 DNA follows: TGTGCCATCAGACTAGCGGGGGGCTACAATGAGCAGTTCTTC. Amino acid sequence: CAIRLAGGYNEQFF.

The genes are TRBV28 and TRBJ2-7; TRBD2 might be the D (7 bases). The germline V gene has CDR1 MDHEN and CDR2 SYDVKM. Trimming shortened V by 5 bases and J by 7 bases, and 21 bases separated the two germline ends. CDR3 length equals 15 residues. The CDR3 spells CASSASGGPRGEQYF. CDR3 coding DNA: TGTGCCAGCAGTGCCTCCGGGGGGCCTCGGGGAGAGCAGTACTTC.

V gene TRBV19 combines with J gene TRBJ2-1; TRBD1 aligns across 11 bases. Germline V gives CDR1 LNHDA, CDR2 SQIVND (reference sequence). The ends lost 2 bases at V and 3 bases at J; junction bases unmatched: 18. The CDR3 is 21 residues long. CDR3 protein: CASSIPPLLPGQGGSYNEQFF. DNA of the CDR3: TGTGCCAGTAGTATACCTCCCCTTCTACCGGGACAGGGGGGAAGCTACAATGAGCAGTTCTTC. The full variable domain, rest sourced from reference TRBV19 and TRBJ2-1, is DGGITQSPKYLFRKEGQNVTLSCEQNLNHDAMYWYRQDPGQGLRLIYYSQIVNDFQKGDIAEGYSVSREKKESFPLTVTSAQKNPTAFYLCASSIPPLLPGQGGSYNEQFFGPGTRLTVL.